This entry lists 27 T cell receptor beta chains sequenced from one sample in a study of cytomegalovirus exposure and HLA in healthy donors. This PCR relied on a set of 60 Vbeta primers and 13 Jbeta primers. Data came from immunoSEQ multiplex PCR; TCRdb stores just in-frame clones and leaves some out. The sample lists about 110,000 clones, approximately 73% seen once, with 7.8% in the top ten. The sequenced sample was PBMCs. Receptor source: a young man in good health and CMV-seronegative.

This clone was seen more than once but under ten times. V usage is TRBV5-3 and J usage is TRBJ1-5; 10 bases are a match to TRBD1. TRBV5-3 belongs to the ORF category, with a function that is uncertain. The junction had 11 bases not matched to a gene; V was cut back by 3 bases and J by 2 bases. The CDR3 loop spans 18 amino acids. The DNA of the CDR3 is TGTGCCAGAAGCTCGGGACAGGGGCTGTGGGGCGGCAATCAGCCCCAGCATTTT. Encoded protein: CARSSGQGLWGGNQPQHF.

V and J are TRBV9 and TRBJ1-6; no reliable D call. The CDR3 has 13 amino acids. V gave up 0 bases and J gave up 7 bases, with 5 bases separating them. CDR1 and CDR2 from the germline V gene are SGDLS and YYNGEE. In DNA, the CDR3 is TGTGCCAGCAGCGTAGGCGGCAATTCACCCCTCCACTTT. Amino acid sequence: CASSVGGNSPLHF.

V is TRBV5-1 and J is TRBJ2-5; D might be TRBD1 (8 bases). Judging by the DNA end, TRBJ2-7 fits better; the J call may be wrong. The germline CDR1 and CDR2 sequences are SGHRS and YFSETQ. There are 15 residues in the CDR3. CDR3 nucleotide sequence: TGCGCCAGCAGCCTACAGGGGGGGGATCACTACGAGCAGTACTTC. Amino acid sequence: CASSLQGGDHYEQYF.

This clone was counted only a few times. The V call is TRBV5-6, the J call TRBJ2-1; possibly TRBD1 for D (6 bases). V was pared by 0 bases and J by 8 bases, with 18 bases between. CDR1 is SGHDT, CDR2 YYEEEE, per germline. This CDR3 contains 16 residues. The CDR3 region has the DNA TGTGCCAGCAGCTTGGTGGCAGGGGCCCCCTGGGATGAGCAGTTCTTC. Translated: CASSLVAGAPWDEQFF.

A few counts support this clone. The chain links TRBV30 to TRBJ2-5; a possible D gene is TRBD2 (6 bases). V shed 0 bases and J shed 3 bases, with 14 bases lying between them. Germline V gene lookup returns CDR1 GTSNPN and CDR2 SVGIG (reference sequence). The CDR3 covers 15 residues. The CDR3 spells CAWSVSGGGEETQYF. The CDR3 DNA reads TGTGCCTGGAGTGTAAGCGGAGGAGGGGAAGAGACCCAGTACTTC. The variable domain in full, completed from reference TRBV30 and TRBJ2-5, reads SQTIHQWPATLVQPVGSPLSLECTVEGTSNPNLYWYRQAAGRGLQLLFYSVGIGQISSEVPQNLSASRPQDRQFILSSKKLLLSDSGFYLCAWSVSGGGEETQYFGPGTRLLVL.

The rearrangement uses TRBV19 and TRBJ2-7; D possibly corresponds to TRBD2 (5 bases). The V and J ends lost 3 bases and 2 bases respectively, with 14 bases between them. The CDR3 covers 15 residues. Germline loops: CDR1 LNHDA, CDR2 SQIVND (reference sequence). The CDR3, as DNA: TGTGCCAGTAGTATCGGACTGTTCCCGACCTACGAGCAGTACTTC. It translates to CASSIGLFPTYEQYF.

The gene calls are TRBV6-5 and TRBJ1-1; D remains ambiguous. Germline CDR1 MNHEY, CDR2 SVGAGI. Trimming stripped 0 bases from V and 4 bases from J, with 6 bases between. The CDR3 is made up of 13 amino acids. The CDR3 region is CASSYSGFTEAFF. The DNA of the CDR3 is TGTGCCAGCAGTTACTCCGGGTTCACTGAAGCTTTCTTT.

The chain uses TRBV29-1 and TRBJ1-1; tentatively, D is TRBD1 (5 bases). Per the germline V gene, CDR1 is SQVTM and CDR2 is ANQGSEA. Trimming stripped 6 bases from V and 1 base from J, with 15 bases between. The CDR3 extends over 14 amino acids. The CDR3 sequence: CSVEAGRRNTEAFF. The CDR3 DNA sequence: TGCAGCGTAGAGGCGGGACGTCGGAACACTGAAGCTTTCTTT.

The J gene is TRBJ1-2, the V gene TRBV5-1; 11 bases align to TRBD1. V was pared by 5 bases and J by 4 bases, with 10 bases of the junction left unmatched. The CDR3 consists of 16 residues. Germline lookup yields CDR1 SGHRS and CDR2 YFSETQ. The CDR3 spells CASRVGPGTGGYGYTF. In DNA, the CDR3 is TGCGCCAGCAGAGTGGGGCCCGGGACAGGGGGCTATGGCTACACCTTC.

This chain joins TRBV6-5 and TRBJ1-3; 7 bases are shared with TRBD1. Per germline, CDR1 MNHEY and CDR2 SVGAGI. With 3 bases clipped from V and 0 bases from J, the junction kept 2 bases outside the gene matches. The CDR3 runs 15 residues. CDR3 region: CASSYKGASGNTIYF. CDR3 in DNA: TGTGCCAGCAGTTATAAGGGGGCCTCTGGAAACACCATATATTTT.

The chain has TRBV5-4 and TRBJ2-3; 12 bases are shared with TRBD2. The V and J ends lost 0 bases and 1 base, in that order; junction bases with no gene match: 3. Germline lookup yields CDR1 SGHNT and CDR2 YYREEE (reference sequence). This CDR3 has 17 residues. CDR3 bases: TGTGCCAGCAGCTTGGGTCTAGCGGGGGGGGGCACAGATACGCAGTATTTT. This gives the protein CASSLGLAGGGTDTQYF.

The chain is built from TRBV30 and TRBJ2-3, with TRBD2 matching 12 bases. Germline CDR1 is GTSNPN and CDR2 is SVGIG (reference sequence). The CDR3 is 16 residues long. V shed 3 bases and J 6 bases; nucleotides not matched to a gene: 10. CDR3 residues: CAWSGASGRGADTQYF. The CDR3 nucleotides are TGTGCCTGGAGCGGCGCTAGCGGGAGGGGTGCGGATACGCAGTATTTT.

This clone appeared a single time. The rearrangement joins TRBV7-3 to TRBJ2-1; 10 nucleotides align to TRBD2. In germline, CDR1 is SGHTA, CDR2 FQGTGA. The CDR3 is 18 amino acids. Trimming removed 3 bases from V and 5 bases from J; junction bases left unmatched: 13. The chain's CDR3 is CASSFLAGLAETNNEQFF. The CDR3 region has the DNA TGTGCCAGCAGCTTCCTAGCAGGACTAGCGGAGACGAACAATGAGCAGTTCTTC. The entire variable domain, with the rest obtained from reference TRBV7-3 and TRBJ2-1, is as follows: GAGVSQTPSNKVTEKGKYVELRCDPISGHTALYWYRQSLGQGPEFLIYFQGTGAADDSGLPNDRFFAVRPEGSVSTLKIQRTERGDSAVYLCASSFLAGLAETNNEQFFGPGTRLTVL.

As regards this clone: Compared with germline, one end of the junction differs, possibly owing to a read error. This CDR3 reads CASSLGRLSGNAIYF. The CDR3 nucleotides are TGCGCCAGCAGCTTGGGCCGACTCTCTGGAAACGCCATATATTTT. This sequence joins TRBV5-1 and TRBJ1-3; D is ambiguous. The CDR3 length is 15 residues. Germline loops: CDR1 SGHRS, CDR2 YFSETQ.

This rearrangement joins TRBV5-1 to TRBJ2-1, with 7 nucleotides matching TRBD2. The ends lost 4 bases at V and 8 bases at J; junction bases unmatched: 9. The CDR3 consists of 14 residues. The germline gives CDR1 SGHRS, CDR2 YFSETQ. The CDR3 sequence is CASSPLGEGDEQFF. CDR3 nucleotides: TGCGCCAGCAGCCCCCTGGGGGAGGGCGATGAGCAGTTCTTC.

This clone came up a few times. The chain couples TRBV13 to TRBJ2-1; TRBD2 agrees at 9 bases. With V trimmed by 2 bases and J by 10 bases, 12 bases remained unmatched. Germline V gives CDR1 PRHDT, CDR2 FYEKMQ (reference sequence). The CDR3 runs 16 residues. Here the CDR3 DNA reads TGTGCCAGCAGCTTAATTATAGCGGGGGCCCCACGGGAGCAGTTCTTC. Protein product: CASSLIIAGAPREQFF. Full variable domain (remainder filled in from reference TRBV13 and TRBJ2-1): AAGVIQSPRHLIKEKRETATLKCYPIPRHDTVYWYQQGPGQDPQFLISFYEKMQSDKGSIPDRFSAQQFSDYHSELNMSSLELGDSALYFCASSLIIAGAPREQFFGPGTRLTVL.

This chain uses TRBV27 with TRBJ1-5, with 9 bases identical to TRBD1. Germline V lookup: CDR1 MNHEY, CDR2 SMNVEV (reference sequence). The J segment lost 2 bases and the V segment lost 0 bases, leaving 8 bases of the junction unmatched. The CDR3 length is 18 residues. CDR3 in amino acids: CASSLSPWGQGGNQPQHF. The CDR3 DNA reads TGTGCCAGCAGTTTATCGCCCTGGGGACAGGGCGGCAATCAGCCCCAGCATTTT.

This clone appeared once. This chain links TRBV5-1 with TRBJ1-2; TRBD1 agrees at 7 bases. The CDR3 consists of 15 residues. Germline V gives CDR1 SGHRS, CDR2 YFSETQ. V lost 0 bases to trimming and J lost 4 bases; unmatched junction nucleotides: 6. The CDR3 loop is CASSLEGDRPYGYTF. DNA for the CDR3: TGCGCCAGCAGCTTGGAAGGGGACAGACCCTATGGCTACACCTTC.

This chain uses TRBV6-1 with TRBJ2-1; the D is unclear. The CDR3 spans 15 residues. Germline assignment: CDR1 MNHNS and CDR2 SASEGT. V shed 4 bases and J shed 5 bases, with 15 bases lying between them. The CDR3 region has the DNA TGTGCCAGCAGTGCCCTGCTGACTCTGGACAATGAGCAGTTCTTC. It translates to CASSALLTLDNEQFF.

This clone was counted a single time. This chain joins TRBV30 and TRBJ1-6, with 8 nucleotides matching TRBD1. Germline CDR1 GTSNPN, CDR2 SVGIG (reference sequence). The ends lost 3 bases at V and 6 bases at J; junction bases unmatched: 4. The CDR3 totals 14 residues. The CDR3 reads CAWRGTGANSPLHF. The CDR3 DNA sequence: TGTGCCTGGAGAGGGACAGGAGCTAATTCACCCCTCCACTTT.

V usage is TRBV5-1 and J usage is TRBJ1-2; 7 bases agree with TRBD1. CDR3 length: 13 amino acids. V lost 0 bases to trimming and J lost 6 bases; unmatched junction nucleotides: 2. Germline-derived CDR1 and CDR2 are SGHRS and YFSETQ. The CDR3 loop reads CASSLGQGHGYTF. As DNA, the CDR3 is TGCGCCAGCAGCTTGGGACAGGGCCATGGCTACACCTTC.

The chain combines TRBV4-1 with TRBJ2-1; TRBD1 matches at 8 bases. Per the germline V gene, CDR1 is MGHRA and CDR2 is YSYEKL. The trim removed 1 base at V and 13 bases at J, leaving 15 bases unmatched. The CDR3 is 16 amino acids. This chain's CDR3 is CASSQAGGLTACHQFF. The CDR3 DNA reads TGCGCCAGCAGCCAAGCAGGGGGCTTGACTGCATGCCACCAGTTCTTC.

The chain is built from TRBV2 and TRBJ2-7; the match to TRBD2 covers 12 bases. Unmatched junction bases numbered 2, after V lost 5 bases and J lost 0 bases. This CDR3 is 15 amino acids long. CDR1 SNHLY and CDR2 FYNNEI come from the germline V gene. CDR3 nucleotides: TGTGCCAGCAGTCCGACTAGCGGGGGCTCCTACGAGCAGTACTTC. Translating gives CASSPTSGGSYEQYF. Looking up the rest from reference TRBV2 and TRBJ2-7 gives the full variable domain: EPEVTQTPSHQVTQMGQEVILRCVPISNHLYFYWYRQILGQKVEFLVSFYNNEISEKSEIFDDQFSVERPDGSNFTLKIRSTKLEDSAMYFCASSPTSGGSYEQYFGPGTRLTVT.

CDR3 region: CASSLAGGYNEQFF. The CDR3 DNA follows: TGTGCCAGCAGCTTAGCCGGGGGGTACAATGAGCAGTTCTTC. This chain joins TRBV11-2 and TRBJ2-1, with TRBD2 matching 7 bases. This CDR3 comprises 14 residues. With 1 base clipped from V and 4 bases from J, the junction kept 1 base outside the gene matches. Germline CDR1 reads SGHAT; CDR2 reads FQNNGV.

The chain's CDR3 is CASSYFGGGVGYEQYF. The CDR3 coding sequence is TGTGCCAGCAGTTACTTTGGAGGGGGGGTTGGCTACGAGCAGTACTTC. The gene calls are TRBV6-5 and TRBJ2-7, with D possibly TRBD2 on 7 matching bases. V was shortened by 1 base and J by 3 bases, with 16 bases between the two germline ends. Looked up from germline, CDR1 is MNHEY and CDR2 is SVGAGI. The CDR3 is made up of 16 amino acids.

The chain is built from TRBV5-1 and TRBJ1-4, with 9 nucleotides matching TRBD1. Trimming removed 0 bases from V and 4 bases from J; junction bases left unmatched: 4. The germline V gene has CDR1 SGHRS and CDR2 YFSETQ. The CDR3 contains 16 residues. CDR3 nucleotide sequence: TGCGCCAGCAGCTTGGATACAGGGGGCAATAATGAAAAACTGTTTTTT. Protein sequence: CASSLDTGGNNEKLFF. Full variable domain (missing parts from reference TRBV5-1 and TRBJ1-4): KAGVTQTPRYLIKTRGQQVTLSCSPISGHRSVSWYQQTPGQGLQFLFEYFSETQRNKGNFPGRFSGRQFSNSRSEMNVSTLELGDSALYLCASSLDTGGNNEKLFFGSGTQLSVL.

This chain connects TRBV19 to TRBJ2-2; possible D gene TRBD2, 5 bases. The germline V gene encodes CDR1 LNHDA and CDR2 SQIVND (reference sequence). This CDR3 comprises 13 residues. V lost 7 bases and J 7 bases, leaving 13 bases between the germline ends. This chain's CDR3 is CASTLLVGGELFF. The DNA for the CDR3 is TGTGCCAGTACCCTACTAGTCGGCGGGGAGCTGTTTTTT.